This T cell receptor (beta chain) was recorded in a study of shared clonotypes between healthy human individuals. General study results and limits: All-four-donor shared clonotypes had higher generation probabilities than non-shared clonotypes did.

Profiled with immunoSEQ multiplex PCR; TCRdb holds only in-frame clones, not every one. The sample records 1,400,000 or so clones, just under 99% being singletons. The donors were adults (healthy and HIV-negative) with no recent acute infections or vaccinations. V dropped 0 bases and J dropped 7; count of bases not matched to a gene: 9. The CDR3 sequence is 16 residues long. The germline V gene has CDR1 MNHNY and CDR2 SVGAGI (reference sequence). About this clone itself: Its antigen is still unknown.

The clonotype was recovered from a man aged 25 to 45 in good health. The V call is TRBV6-6, the J call TRBJ2-7; 10 bases align to TRBD2. The sequenced sample consisted of naive CD4+ T cells sorted from blood. The subset denotes: CD45RA+ positively selected. The CDR3 DNA reads as TGTGCCAGCAGTTACTCCAGTGGACTAGCGGAGGGGGAGCAGTACTTC. The encoded protein is CASSYSSGLAEGEQYF.